Sequencing of this T cell receptor (beta chain) was carried out in a study of siplizumab effects on memory and regulatory T cells. Study results and limitations: Under siplizumab, an average approximately 69% of mappable alloreactive CD4+ clones were Treg-derived, compared with 25% to 30% in controls.

Turning to this clone: Its cognate antigen is unknown.

V shed 3 bases and J 6 bases; nucleotides not matched to a gene: 9. The CDR3 is 15 residues long. Germline values: CDR1 SEHNR, CDR2 FQNEAQ (reference sequence). Measured with immunoSEQ multiplex PCR; TCRdb has only the in-frame clones, and not every one. The repertoire consists of approximately 6,500 clones, with under 80% occurring once and the leading ten covering roughly 15%. A few donor pairs also had unstimulated CD4+ and CD8+ naive and memory subsets sequenced. J is TRBJ1-2 and V is TRBV7-9; 8 bases align to TRBD1. The source of this sequence is a human donor in good health. The sequenced sample was effector memory CD8+ T cells sorted from blood. The subset here: unstimulated CD8+ effector memory T cells. The CDR3 DNA sequence: TGTGCCAGCAGCTTCCTAGAGCAGGGGGCTGATGGCTACACCTTC. Translating it yields CASSFLEQGADGYTF. The full variable domain, with the rest looked up from reference TRBV7-9 and TRBJ1-2, is DTGVSQNPRHKITKRGQNVTFRCDPISEHNRLYWYRQTLGQGPEFLTYFQNEAQLEKSRLLSDRFSAERPKGSFSTLEIQRTEQGDSAMYLCASSFLEQGADGYTFGSGTRLTVV.